This entry describes one T cell receptor beta chain. Its cognate antigen has yet to be identified. No base quality information exists; no much larger clone differs at one position. The sample is drawn from a study of T cell responses to AZD1222 COVID-19 vaccine (dated by TCRdb to about 2021). Regarding the study in general: TCR sequencing covered approximately 230 trial participants: about 210 given two doses of AZD1222 and 26 given two doses of MenACWY control vaccine. Trial participants were enrolled by age into subgroups of 18-55, 56-69 and 70-plus years, and about 150, 27 and 61 TCR-sequenced participants, respectively, were included in these subgroups.

This specimen's time point label, interpreted: about 28 days (+/-7) after the second vaccine dose. AZD1222 recipients given second doses at about 4 weeks or at about 12 weeks were pooled, since spike-specific TCR depth and breadth were not found to differ between the two schedules. Samples from vaccinated people were obtained from the UK trials COV001 and COV002, which included a single-blind randomized controlled phase 2/3 trial of AZD1222 (ChAdOx1 nCoV-19) in healthy adults. For TCRbeta chain sequencing, PBMC samples from trial participants were taken at day 0 and at day 28 after the second dose. The CDR3 regions of human TCRbeta chains were analyzed by immunosequencing. Regarding the original processing steps: TCRs in the repertoires were matched against a reference library of SARS-CoV-2-specific TCRs that had been generated with the MIRA antigen-specificity platform. Breadth was defined as the fraction of unique TCRs that were SARS-CoV-2-associated. Depth was defined as the fraction of total T cells that were SARS-CoV-2-associated. Each spike-specific TCR was assigned to its reactive spike region and to a CD4 or CD8 class using the MIRA data. Log10-transformed breadth and depth values were compared by one-way ANOVA with Sidak's multiple comparisons tests. Sourced from immuneACCESS, this table was stored by TCRdb with only in-frame sequences that have V and J called. A share of the clones is absent; for the studies checked, an unresolved V gene accounts for under half, and the remainder has no known explanation. For V, J and clone size, that table is used; D and trimming come from the DNA. Across this sample there are 100,000 to 120,000 clones, with approximately 94% seen only once. The ten largest clones represent 2.5% to 3.5% of the sample.

The study at large found these results: Reportedly, close to half of the unique spike-specific TCRs recognized epitopes lying outside the regions that are mutated in the B.1.351 and B.1.1.7 variants. No day 14 peak-response samples were available, so repertoires were characterized only after the peak T cell response. The 56-69-year group was small, and its depth increase did not reach significance, likely because of low power. Most participants were white British and females outnumbered males, and the authors suggested that clonal diversity may have been underestimated. The vaccine-associated CD4 TCRs covered the entire spike protein, and the dominant responses fell in regions 160-218 and 743-854. Spike-specific TCR breadth and depth rose significantly after two AZD1222 doses compared with day 0 and with MenACWY recipients. Conclusions about previously exposed vaccinees are limited because only five or six AZD1222 recipients were SARS-CoV-2 seropositive at baseline.

V is pared back by 4 bases and J by 5 bases, with 23 bases lying between the germline termini. Measured from the cysteine to the phenylalanine, the CDR3 is 17 residues long. Of the read, only the CDR3 DNA is kept; its 51 bases are in frame from base 1. The germline V gene specifies KGHSH as CDR1 and LQKENI as CDR2. Source: peripheral blood, taken 28 days after the second AZD1222 dose. The TCR sequence derives from an adult who received the AZD1222 COVID-19 vaccine. Rearrangement joined TRBV18 to TRBJ2-5, with TRBD2 tentatively as D gene (5 bases match). The nucleotides are TGTGCCAGCTCACACCCGAATAGAAGGGAGAGTAGGGAGACCCAGTACTTC. It codes for CASSHPNRRESRETQYF.